This T cell receptor (beta chain) was captured in a study of OX40 agonist ivuxolimab in advanced cancers. TCRdb keeps only in-frame clones here, not all; method: immunoSEQ multiplex PCR. The sample includes approximately 100,000 clones, 85% to 90% of them seen just once. Notes on this clone: Antigen specificity is unknown.

The CDR3 sequence is 15 residues long. V was pared by 6 bases and J by 4 bases, with 7 bases of the junction left unmatched. Germline assignment: CDR1 SNHLY and CDR2 FYNNEI. Broader study findings: CD8+ T cells (on average) carried more expanded clones than CD4+ T cells.

This material consisted of CD4+ or CD8+ T cells sorted from blood, taken in a trial of the OX40 agonist ivuxolimab. The sequence was obtained from an adult with an advanced solid tumor such as melanoma, head and neck, liver or kidney cancer. The genes are TRBV2 and TRBJ1-3, with TRBD1 identical over 9 bases. CDR3 in amino acids: CASSSQGALGNTIYF. The CDR3 DNA sequence: TGTGCCAGCAGCTCACAGGGGGCGTTGGGAAACACCATATATTTT.